The entry that follows covers one T cell receptor beta chain sequence. Its matching antigen is unknown. Trimming shortened V by 0 bases and J by 3 bases, and 8 bases separated the two germline ends. CDR1 and CDR2 (germline): SGHDT, YYEEEE. The CDR3 covers 14 residues. The record originates from a study of T cell responses to AZD1222 COVID-19 vaccine. Study-wide points: Repertoire sampling happened only post peak T cell response. CD4 TCRs linked to vaccination spanned spike, dominating at 160-218 and 743-854.

Clones were read by immunoSEQ multiplex PCR, and TCRdb kept only the in-frame ones, dropping some. The repertoire holds tens of thousands of clones, with roughly nine tenths as singletons. The chain is built from TRBV5-6 and TRBJ2-3; D could derive from TRBD1 or TRBD2 (5 bases each). The sequencing here drew on peripheral blood, taken 28 days after the second AZD1222 dose. The sequence was obtained from an adult who received the AZD1222 COVID-19 vaccine. Here the CDR3 reads CASSLGGTTDTQYF. Here the CDR3 DNA reads TGTGCCAGCAGCTTGGGTGGGACGACAGATACGCAGTATTTT.